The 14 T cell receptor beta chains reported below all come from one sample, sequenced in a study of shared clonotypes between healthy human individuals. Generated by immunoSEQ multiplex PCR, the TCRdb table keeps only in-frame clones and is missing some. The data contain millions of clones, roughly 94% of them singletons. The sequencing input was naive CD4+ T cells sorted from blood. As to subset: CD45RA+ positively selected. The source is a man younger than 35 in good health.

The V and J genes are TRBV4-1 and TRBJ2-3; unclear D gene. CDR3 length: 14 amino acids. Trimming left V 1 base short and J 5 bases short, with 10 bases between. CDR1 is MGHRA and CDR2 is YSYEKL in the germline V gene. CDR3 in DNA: TGCGCCAGCAGCCAAGTTCCAGTGGGAGATACGCAGTATTTT. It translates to CASSQVPVGDTQYF.

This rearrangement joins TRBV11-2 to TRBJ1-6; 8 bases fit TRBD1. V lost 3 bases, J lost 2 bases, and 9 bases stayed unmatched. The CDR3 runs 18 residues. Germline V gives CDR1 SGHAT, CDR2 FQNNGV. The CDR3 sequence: CASSLVPGQVTYNSPLHF. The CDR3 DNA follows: TGTGCCAGCAGCTTGGTCCCGGGACAGGTCACCTATAATTCACCCCTCCACTTT.

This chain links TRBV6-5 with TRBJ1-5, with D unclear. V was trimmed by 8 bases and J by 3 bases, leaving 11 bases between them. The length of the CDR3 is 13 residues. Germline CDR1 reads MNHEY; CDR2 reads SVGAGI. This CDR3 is CASESEVNQPQHF. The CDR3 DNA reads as TGTGCCAGCGAGTCAGAAGTCAATCAGCCCCAGCATTTT.

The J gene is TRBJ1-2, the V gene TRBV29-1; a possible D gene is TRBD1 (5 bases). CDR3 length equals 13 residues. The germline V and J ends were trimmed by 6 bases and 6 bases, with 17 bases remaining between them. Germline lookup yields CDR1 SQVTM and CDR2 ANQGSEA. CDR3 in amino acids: CSVVTGTHDGYTF. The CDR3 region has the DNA TGCAGCGTCGTTACCGGGACGCACGATGGCTACACCTTC.

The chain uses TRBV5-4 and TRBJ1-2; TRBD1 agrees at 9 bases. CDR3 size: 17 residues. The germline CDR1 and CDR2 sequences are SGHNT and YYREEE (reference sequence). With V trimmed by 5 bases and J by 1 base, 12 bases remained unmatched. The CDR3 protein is CASSPPGQGRGNYGYTF. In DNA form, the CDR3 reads TGTGCCAGCAGTCCGCCGGGACAGGGAAGGGGTAACTATGGCTACACCTTC. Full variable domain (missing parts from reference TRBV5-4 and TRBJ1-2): ETGVTQSPTHLIKTRGQQVTLRCSSQSGHNTVSWYQQALGQGPQFIFQYYREEENGRGNFPPRFSGLQFPNYSSELNVNALELDDSALYLCASSPPGQGRGNYGYTFGSGTRLTVV.

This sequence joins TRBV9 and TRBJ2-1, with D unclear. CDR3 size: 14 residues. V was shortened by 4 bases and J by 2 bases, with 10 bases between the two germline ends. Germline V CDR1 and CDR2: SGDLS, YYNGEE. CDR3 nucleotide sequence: TGTGCCAGCAGCCCCACACCCCCCTACAATGAGCAGTTCTTC. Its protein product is CASSPTPPYNEQFF.

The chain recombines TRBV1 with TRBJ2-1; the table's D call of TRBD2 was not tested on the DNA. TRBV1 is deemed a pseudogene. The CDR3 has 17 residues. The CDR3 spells CTSSQEQTSGTYNEQFF. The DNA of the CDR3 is TGCACCAGCAGCCAAGAGCAGACTAGCGGAACTTACAATGAGCAGTTCTTC.

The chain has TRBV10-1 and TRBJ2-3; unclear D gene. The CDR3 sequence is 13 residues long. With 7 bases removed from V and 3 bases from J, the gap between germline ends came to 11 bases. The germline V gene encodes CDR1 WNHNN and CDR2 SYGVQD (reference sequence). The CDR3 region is CASTVTKTDTQYF. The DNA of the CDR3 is TGCGCCAGCACCGTTACTAAAACAGATACGCAGTATTTT.

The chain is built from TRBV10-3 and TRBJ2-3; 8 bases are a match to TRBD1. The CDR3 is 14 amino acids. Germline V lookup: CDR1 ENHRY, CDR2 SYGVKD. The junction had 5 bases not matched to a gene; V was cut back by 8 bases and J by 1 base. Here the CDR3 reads CAIGQQGGTDTQYF. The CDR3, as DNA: TGTGCCATCGGACAACAGGGGGGCACAGATACGCAGTATTTT.

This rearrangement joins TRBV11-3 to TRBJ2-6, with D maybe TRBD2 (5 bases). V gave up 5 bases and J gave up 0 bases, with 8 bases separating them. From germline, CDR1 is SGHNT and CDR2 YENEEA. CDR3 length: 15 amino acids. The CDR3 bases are TGTGCCAGCAGCCCCGGGGTCTCTGGGGCCAACGTCCTGACTTTC. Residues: CASSPGVSGANVLTF.

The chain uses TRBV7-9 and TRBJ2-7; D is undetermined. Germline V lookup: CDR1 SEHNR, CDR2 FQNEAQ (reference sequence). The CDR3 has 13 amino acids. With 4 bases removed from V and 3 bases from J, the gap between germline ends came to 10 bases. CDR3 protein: CASSSSYLYEQYF. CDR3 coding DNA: TGTGCCAGCAGCTCGTCATACCTCTACGAGCAGTACTTC.

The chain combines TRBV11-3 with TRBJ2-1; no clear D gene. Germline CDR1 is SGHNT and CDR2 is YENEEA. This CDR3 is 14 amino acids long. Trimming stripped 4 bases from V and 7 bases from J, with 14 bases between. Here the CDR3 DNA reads TGTGCCAGCAGCTCGCCCCTCCGTTCGAATGAGCAGTTCTTC. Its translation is CASSSPLRSNEQFF.

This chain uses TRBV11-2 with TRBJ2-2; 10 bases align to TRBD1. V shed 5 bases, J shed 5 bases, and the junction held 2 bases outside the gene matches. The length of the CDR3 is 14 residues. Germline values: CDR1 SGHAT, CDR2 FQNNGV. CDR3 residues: CASSVDRGTGELFF. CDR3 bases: TGTGCCAGCAGCGTGGACAGGGGGACCGGGGAGCTGTTTTTT.

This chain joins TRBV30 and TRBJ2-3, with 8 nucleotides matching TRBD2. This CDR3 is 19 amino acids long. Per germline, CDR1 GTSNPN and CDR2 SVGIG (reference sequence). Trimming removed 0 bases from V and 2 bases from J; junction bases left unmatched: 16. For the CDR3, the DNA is TGTGCCTGGAGTGTATTGGGGGGCTACGGGAGGGCCACCACAGATACGCAGTATTTT. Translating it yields CAWSVLGGYGRATTDTQYF.